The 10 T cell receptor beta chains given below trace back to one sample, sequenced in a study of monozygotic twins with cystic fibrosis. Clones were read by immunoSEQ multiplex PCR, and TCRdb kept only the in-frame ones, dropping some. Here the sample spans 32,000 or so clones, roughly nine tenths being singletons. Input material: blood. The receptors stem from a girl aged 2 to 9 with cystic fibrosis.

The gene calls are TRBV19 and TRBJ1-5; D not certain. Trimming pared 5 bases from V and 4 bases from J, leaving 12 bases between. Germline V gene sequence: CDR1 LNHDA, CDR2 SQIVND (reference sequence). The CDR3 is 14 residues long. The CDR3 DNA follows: TGTGCCAGTAGTCAGGACGGGTATAATCAGCCCCAGCATTTT. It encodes CASSQDGYNQPQHF.

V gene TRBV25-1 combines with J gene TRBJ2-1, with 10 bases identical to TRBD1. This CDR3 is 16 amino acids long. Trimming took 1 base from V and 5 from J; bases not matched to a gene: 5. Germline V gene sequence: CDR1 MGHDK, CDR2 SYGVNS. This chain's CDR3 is CASSEFGTGANNEQFF. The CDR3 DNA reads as TGTGCCAGCAGTGAATTCGGGACAGGGGCAAACAATGAGCAGTTCTTC. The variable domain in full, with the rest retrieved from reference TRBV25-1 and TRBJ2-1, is EADIYQTPRYLVIGTGKKITLECSQTMGHDKMYWYQQDPGMELHLIHYSYGVNSTEKGDLSSESTVSRIRTEHFPLTLESARPSHTSQYLCASSEFGTGANNEQFFGPGTRLTVL.

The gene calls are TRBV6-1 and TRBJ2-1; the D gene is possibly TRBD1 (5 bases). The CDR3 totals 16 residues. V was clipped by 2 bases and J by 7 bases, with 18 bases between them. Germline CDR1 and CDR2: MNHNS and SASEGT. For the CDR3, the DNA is TGTGCCAGCAGTGAAAGGACAAGCCTTCCTCCTAATGAGCAGTTCTTC. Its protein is CASSERTSLPPNEQFF.

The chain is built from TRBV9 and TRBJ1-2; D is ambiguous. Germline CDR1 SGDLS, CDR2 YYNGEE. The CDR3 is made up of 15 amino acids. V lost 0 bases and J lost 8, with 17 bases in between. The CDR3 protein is CASSVASSYESGYTF. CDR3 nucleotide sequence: TGTGCCAGCAGCGTAGCTTCCAGCTATGAGTCCGGCTACACCTTC.

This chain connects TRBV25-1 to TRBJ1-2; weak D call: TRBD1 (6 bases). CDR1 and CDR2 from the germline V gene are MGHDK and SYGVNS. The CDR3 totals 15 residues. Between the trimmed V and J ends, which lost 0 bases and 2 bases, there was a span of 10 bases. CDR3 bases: TGTGCCAGCAGTGAATATGGGGGCTCGAACTATGGCTACACCTTC. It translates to CASSEYGGSNYGYTF.

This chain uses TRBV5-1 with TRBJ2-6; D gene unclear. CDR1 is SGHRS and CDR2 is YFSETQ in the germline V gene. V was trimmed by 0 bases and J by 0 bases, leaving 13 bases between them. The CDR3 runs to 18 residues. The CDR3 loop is CASSLDQFGASGANVLTF. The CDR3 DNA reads TGCGCCAGCAGCTTGGATCAATTTGGTGCCTCTGGGGCCAACGTCCTGACTTTC.

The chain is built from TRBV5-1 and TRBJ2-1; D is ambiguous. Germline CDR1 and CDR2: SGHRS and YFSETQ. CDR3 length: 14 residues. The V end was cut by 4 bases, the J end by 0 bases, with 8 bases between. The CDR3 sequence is CASSEVSSYNEQFF. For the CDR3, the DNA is TGCGCCAGCAGCGAGGTCAGCTCCTACAATGAGCAGTTCTTC. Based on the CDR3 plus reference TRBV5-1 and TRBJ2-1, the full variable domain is KAGVTQTPRYLIKTRGQQVTLSCSPISGHRSVSWYQQTPGQGLQFLFEYFSETQRNKGNFPGRFSGRQFSNSRSEMNVSTLELGDSALYLCASSEVSSYNEQFFGPGTRLTVL.

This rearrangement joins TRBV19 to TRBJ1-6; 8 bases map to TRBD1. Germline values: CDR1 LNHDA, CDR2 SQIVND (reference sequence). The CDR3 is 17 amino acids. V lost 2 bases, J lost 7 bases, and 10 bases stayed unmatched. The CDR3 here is CASSIQPLRDRNSPLHF. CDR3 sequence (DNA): TGTGCCAGTAGTATACAACCACTCCGGGACAGGAATTCACCCCTCCACTTT.

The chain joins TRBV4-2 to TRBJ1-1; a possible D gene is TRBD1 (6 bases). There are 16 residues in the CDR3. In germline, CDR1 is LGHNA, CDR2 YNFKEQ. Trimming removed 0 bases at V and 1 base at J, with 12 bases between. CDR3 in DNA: TGTGCCAGCAGCCAAGATCATGGGACAACGAACACTGAAGCTTTCTTT. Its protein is CASSQDHGTTNTEAFF.

The CDR3, as DNA: TGTGCCAGCAGTAATCAGGGGGGGTCGGACACTGAAGCTTTCTTT. This codes for CASSNQGGSDTEAFF. The chain combines TRBV28 with TRBJ1-1; the match to TRBD1 covers 7 bases. CDR1 and CDR2 from the germline V gene are MDHEN and SYDVKM. The V and J ends lost 5 bases and 3 bases, in that order; junction bases with no gene match: 9. The CDR3 length is 15 residues.